This T cell receptor beta chain was sequenced in a study of blood T cells in healthy people across ages. The authors ran a second PCR of about 7 to 11 cycles using a sample-barcoded 5' primer and a J-beta primer mix. TCRdb recomputed calls from the 5' RACE reads with MiXCR, one row per CDR3 protein. The sample carries 2 million or so distinct CDR3 sequences, around 50% recorded once. The sample comprised blood. This clonotype originated in a middle-aged woman in good health.

The CDR3 sequence is CASSGGGVRETQYF. CDR3 DNA: TGTGCCAGCAGCGGCGGGGGGGTCCGAGAGACCCAGTACTTC. V and J are TRBV27 and TRBJ2-7, with TRBD2 matching over 9 bases. Judging by the DNA end, TRBJ2-5 fits better; the J call may be wrong. CDR1 is MNHEY, CDR2 SMNVEV, per germline (reference sequence). This CDR3 has 14 residues.